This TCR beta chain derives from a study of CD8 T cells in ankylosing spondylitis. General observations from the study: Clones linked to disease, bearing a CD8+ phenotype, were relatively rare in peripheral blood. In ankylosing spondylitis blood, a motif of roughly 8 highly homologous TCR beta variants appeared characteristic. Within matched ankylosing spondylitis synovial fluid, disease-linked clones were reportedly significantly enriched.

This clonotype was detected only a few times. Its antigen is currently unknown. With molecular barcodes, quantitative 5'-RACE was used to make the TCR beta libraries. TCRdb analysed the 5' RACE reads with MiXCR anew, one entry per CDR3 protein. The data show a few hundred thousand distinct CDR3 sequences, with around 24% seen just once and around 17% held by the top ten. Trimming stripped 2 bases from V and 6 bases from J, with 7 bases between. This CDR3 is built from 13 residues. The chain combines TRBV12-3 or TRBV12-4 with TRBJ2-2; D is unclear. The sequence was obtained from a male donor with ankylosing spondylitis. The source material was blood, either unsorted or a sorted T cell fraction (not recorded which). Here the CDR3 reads CASSLSPPGELFF. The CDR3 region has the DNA TGTGCCAGCAGTTTATCTCCTCCCGGGGAGCTGTTTTTT.